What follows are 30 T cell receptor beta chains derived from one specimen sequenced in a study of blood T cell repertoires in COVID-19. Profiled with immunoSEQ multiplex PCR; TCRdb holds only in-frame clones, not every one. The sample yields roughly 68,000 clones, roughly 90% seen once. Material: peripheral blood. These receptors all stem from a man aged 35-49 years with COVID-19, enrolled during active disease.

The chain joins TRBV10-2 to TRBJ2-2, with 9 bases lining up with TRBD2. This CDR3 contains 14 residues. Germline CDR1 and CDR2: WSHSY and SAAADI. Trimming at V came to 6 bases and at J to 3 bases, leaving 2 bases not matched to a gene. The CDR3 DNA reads TGCGCCAGCAGAATAGCGGGGGACACCGGGGAGCTGTTTTTT. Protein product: CASRIAGDTGELFF.

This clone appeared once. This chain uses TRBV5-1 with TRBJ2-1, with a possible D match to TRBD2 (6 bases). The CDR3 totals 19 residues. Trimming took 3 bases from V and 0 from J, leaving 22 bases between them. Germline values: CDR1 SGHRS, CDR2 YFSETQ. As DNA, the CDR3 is TGCGCCAGCAGCTCCGTTATAACGGGGGACTCCTACTCCTACAATGAGCAGTTCTTC. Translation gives CASSSVITGDSYSYNEQFF.

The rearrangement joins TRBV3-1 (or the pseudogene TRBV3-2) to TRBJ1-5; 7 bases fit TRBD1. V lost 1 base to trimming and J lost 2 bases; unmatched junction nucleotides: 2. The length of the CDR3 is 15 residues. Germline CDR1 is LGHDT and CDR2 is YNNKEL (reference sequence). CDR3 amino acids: CASSQGQGGNQPQHF. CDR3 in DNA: TGTGCCAGCAGCCAAGGACAGGGAGGCAATCAGCCCCAGCATTTT.

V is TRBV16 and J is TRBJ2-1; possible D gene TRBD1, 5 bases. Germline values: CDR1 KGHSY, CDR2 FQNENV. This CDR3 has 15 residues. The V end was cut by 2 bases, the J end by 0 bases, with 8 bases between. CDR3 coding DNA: TGTGCCAGCAGCCAACTAGGGGACTCCTACAATGAGCAGTTCTTC. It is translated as CASSQLGDSYNEQFF. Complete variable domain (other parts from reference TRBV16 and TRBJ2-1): GEEVAQTPKHLVRGEGQKAKLYCAPIKGHSYVFWYQQVLKNEFKFLISFQNENVFDETGMPKERFSAKCLPNSPCSLEIQATKLEDSAVYFCASSQLGDSYNEQFFGPGTRLTVL.

Written as DNA, the CDR3 is TGCGCCAGCAGCCCGGTTCGATCCTCCTACAATGAGCAGTTCTTC. It encodes CASSPVRSSYNEQFF. The chain carries TRBV5-1 and TRBJ2-1; D ambiguous. CDR1 and CDR2 from the germline V gene are SGHRS and YFSETQ. CDR3 size: 15 residues. V lost 4 bases and J 0 bases, leaving 11 bases between the germline ends.

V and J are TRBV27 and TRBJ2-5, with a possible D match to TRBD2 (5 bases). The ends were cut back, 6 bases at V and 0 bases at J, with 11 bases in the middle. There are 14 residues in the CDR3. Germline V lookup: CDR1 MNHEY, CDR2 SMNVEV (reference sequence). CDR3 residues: CASRVAGNQETQYF. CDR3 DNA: TGTGCCAGCAGGGTCGCCGGGAACCAAGAGACCCAGTACTTC.

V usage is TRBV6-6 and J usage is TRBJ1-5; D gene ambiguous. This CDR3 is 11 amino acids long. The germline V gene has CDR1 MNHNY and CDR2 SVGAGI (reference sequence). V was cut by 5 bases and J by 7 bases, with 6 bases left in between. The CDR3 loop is CASSEEQPQHF. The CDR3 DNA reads TGTGCCAGCAGTGAGGAGCAGCCCCAGCATTTT.

In DNA, the CDR3 is TGCGCCAGCAGCCCCCCCTGGGAGGGGACGCATGAGCAGTTCTTC. This codes for CASSPPWEGTHEQFF. This chain links TRBV5-1 with TRBJ2-1; 7 nucleotides line up with TRBD2. V gave up 4 bases and J gave up 8 bases; unmatched junction bases: 12. Germline CDR1 and CDR2: SGHRS and YFSETQ. This CDR3 spans 15 amino acids.

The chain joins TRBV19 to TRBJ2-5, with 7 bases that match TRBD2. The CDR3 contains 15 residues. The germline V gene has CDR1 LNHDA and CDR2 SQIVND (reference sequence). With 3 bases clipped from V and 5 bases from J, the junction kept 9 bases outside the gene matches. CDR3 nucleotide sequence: TGTGCCAGTAGTATTCATCTCGGGGGGACGGAGACCCAGTACTTC. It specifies CASSIHLGGTETQYF.

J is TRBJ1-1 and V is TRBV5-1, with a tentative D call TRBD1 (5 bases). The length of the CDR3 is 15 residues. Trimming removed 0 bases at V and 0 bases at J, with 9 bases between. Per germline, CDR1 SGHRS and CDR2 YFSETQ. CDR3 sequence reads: CASSLVRGMNTEAFF. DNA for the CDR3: TGCGCCAGCAGCTTGGTGCGGGGCATGAACACTGAAGCTTTCTTT.

For the CDR3, the DNA is TGCGCCAGCAGCTCCTTTGATACGCAGTATTTT. Its translation: CASSSFDTQYF. V is TRBV5-1 and J is TRBJ2-3; D unresolved. CDR3 size: 11 residues. Trimming stripped 3 bases from V and 6 bases from J, with 5 bases between. Germline lookup yields CDR1 SGHRS and CDR2 YFSETQ. The full variable domain, with the rest looked up from reference TRBV5-1 and TRBJ2-3, is KAGVTQTPRYLIKTRGQQVTLSCSPISGHRSVSWYQQTPGQGLQFLFEYFSETQRNKGNFPGRFSGRQFSNSRSEMNVSTLELGDSALYLCASSSFDTQYFGPGTRLTVL.

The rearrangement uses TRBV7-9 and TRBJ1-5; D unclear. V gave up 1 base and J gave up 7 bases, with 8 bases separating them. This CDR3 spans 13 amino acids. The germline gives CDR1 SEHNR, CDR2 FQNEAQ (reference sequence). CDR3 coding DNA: TGTGCCAGCAGCTTAGGTGCTGGCCAGCCCCAGCATTTT. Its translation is CASSLGAGQPQHF.

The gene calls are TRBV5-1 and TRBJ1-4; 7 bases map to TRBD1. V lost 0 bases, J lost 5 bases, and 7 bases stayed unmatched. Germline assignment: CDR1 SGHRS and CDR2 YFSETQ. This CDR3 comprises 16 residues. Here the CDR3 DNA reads TGCGCCAGCAGCTTGGTAAAGGCAGGGGGGAATGAAAAACTGTTTTTT. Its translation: CASSLVKAGGNEKLFF. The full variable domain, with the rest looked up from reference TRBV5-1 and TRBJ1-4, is KAGVTQTPRYLIKTRGQQVTLSCSPISGHRSVSWYQQTPGQGLQFLFEYFSETQRNKGNFPGRFSGRQFSNSRSEMNVSTLELGDSALYLCASSLVKAGGNEKLFFGSGTQLSVL.

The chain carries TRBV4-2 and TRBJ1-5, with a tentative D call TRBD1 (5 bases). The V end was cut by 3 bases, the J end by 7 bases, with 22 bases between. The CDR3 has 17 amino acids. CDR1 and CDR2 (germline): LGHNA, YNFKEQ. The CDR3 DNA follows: TGTGCCAGCAGCCAGGATACCCAGGGTCCCCTTTCCCAGCCCCAGCATTTT. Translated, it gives CASSQDTQGPLSQPQHF.

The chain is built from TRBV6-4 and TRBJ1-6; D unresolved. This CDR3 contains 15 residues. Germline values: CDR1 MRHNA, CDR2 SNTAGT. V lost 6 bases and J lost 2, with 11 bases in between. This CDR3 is CASSLQNTYNSPLHF. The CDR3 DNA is TGTGCCAGCAGCCTACAGAATACCTATAATTCACCCCTCCACTTT.

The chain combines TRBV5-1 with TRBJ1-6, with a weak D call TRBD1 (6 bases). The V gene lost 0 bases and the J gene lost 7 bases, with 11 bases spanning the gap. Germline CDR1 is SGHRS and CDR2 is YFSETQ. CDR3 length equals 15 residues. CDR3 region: CASSLATGQNSPLHF. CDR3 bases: TGCGCCAGCAGCTTGGCCACAGGGCAAAATTCACCCCTCCACTTT.

The CDR3 spells CAWSQPRLAGGPISYEQYF. The CDR3 coding sequence is TGTGCCTGGAGTCAACCTCGACTAGCGGGGGGTCCGATCTCCTACGAGCAGTACTTC. The chain employs TRBV30 and TRBJ2-7, with TRBD2 matching over 13 bases. V shed 2 bases and J 0 bases; nucleotides not matched to a gene: 13. This CDR3 is 19 amino acids long. From germline, CDR1 is GTSNPN and CDR2 SVGIG (reference sequence).

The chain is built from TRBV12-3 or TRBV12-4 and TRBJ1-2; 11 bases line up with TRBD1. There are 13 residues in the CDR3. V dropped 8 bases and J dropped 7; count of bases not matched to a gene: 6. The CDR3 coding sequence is TGTGCCAGCCGGGACAGGGGGGCGGTTGGCTACACCTTC. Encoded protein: CASRDRGAVGYTF.

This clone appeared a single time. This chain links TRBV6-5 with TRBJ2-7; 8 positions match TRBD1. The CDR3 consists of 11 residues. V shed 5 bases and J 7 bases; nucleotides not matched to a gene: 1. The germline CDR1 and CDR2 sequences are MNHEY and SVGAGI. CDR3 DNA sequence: TGTGCCAGCAGTACAGGGGGGGAGCAGTACTTC. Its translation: CASSTGGEQYF.

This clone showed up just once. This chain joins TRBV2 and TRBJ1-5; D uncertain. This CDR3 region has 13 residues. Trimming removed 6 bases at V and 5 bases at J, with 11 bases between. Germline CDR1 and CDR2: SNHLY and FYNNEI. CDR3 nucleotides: TGTGCCAGCAGCAGACTCGGTGATCAGCCCCAGCATTTT. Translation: CASSRLGDQPQHF. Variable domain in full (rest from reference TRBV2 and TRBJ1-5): EPEVTQTPSHQVTQMGQEVILRCVPISNHLYFYWYRQILGQKVEFLVSFYNNEISEKSEIFDDQFSVERPDGSNFTLKIRSTKLEDSAMYFCASSRLGDQPQHFGDGTRLSIL.

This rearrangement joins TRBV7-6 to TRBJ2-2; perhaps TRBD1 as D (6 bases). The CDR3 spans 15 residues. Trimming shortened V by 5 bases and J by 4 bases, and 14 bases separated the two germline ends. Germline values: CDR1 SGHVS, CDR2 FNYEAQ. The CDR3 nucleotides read TGTGCCAGCAGCCTTACAGGGAAGGGCACCGGGGAGCTGTTTTTT. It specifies CASSLTGKGTGELFF.

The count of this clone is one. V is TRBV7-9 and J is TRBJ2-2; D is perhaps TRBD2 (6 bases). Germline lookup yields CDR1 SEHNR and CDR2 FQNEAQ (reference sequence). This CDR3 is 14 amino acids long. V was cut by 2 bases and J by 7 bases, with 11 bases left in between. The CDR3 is CASSLSWGDGELFF. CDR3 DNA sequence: TGTGCCAGCAGCTTATCGTGGGGGGACGGGGAGCTGTTTTTT.

DNA for the CDR3: TGTGCCAGCAGCCACGGACAGGGGGGTCCTGGGTCCTACGAGCAGTACTTC. Amino acids: CASSHGQGGPGSYEQYF. The chain recombines TRBV5-4 with TRBJ2-7; 10 bases are a match to TRBD1. CDR3 length: 17 residues. Germline CDR1 is SGHNT and CDR2 is YYREEE (reference sequence). J was trimmed by 1 base and V by 4 bases; bases with no gene match: 11.

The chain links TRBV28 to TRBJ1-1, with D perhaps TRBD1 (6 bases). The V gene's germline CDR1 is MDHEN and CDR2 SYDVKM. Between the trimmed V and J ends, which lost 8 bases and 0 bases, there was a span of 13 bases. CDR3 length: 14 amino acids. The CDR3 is CASSSGHLNTEAFF. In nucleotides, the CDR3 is TGTGCCAGCTCTTCGGGACACTTGAACACTGAAGCTTTCTTT.

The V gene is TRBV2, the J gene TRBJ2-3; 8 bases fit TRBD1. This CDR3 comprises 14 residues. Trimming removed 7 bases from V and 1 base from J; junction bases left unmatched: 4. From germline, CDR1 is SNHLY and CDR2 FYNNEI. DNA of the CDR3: TGTGCCAGCATTAGGACAGGGCGCACAGATACGCAGTATTTT. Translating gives CASIRTGRTDTQYF.

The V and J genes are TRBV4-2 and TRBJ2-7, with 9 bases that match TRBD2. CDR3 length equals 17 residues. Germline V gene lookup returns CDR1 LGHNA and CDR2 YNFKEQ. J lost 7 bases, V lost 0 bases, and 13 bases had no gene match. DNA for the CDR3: TGTGCCAGCAGCCAAGAAGTCGGGCGGGGGGGAGTCTTTGAGCAGTACTTC. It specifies CASSQEVGRGGVFEQYF.

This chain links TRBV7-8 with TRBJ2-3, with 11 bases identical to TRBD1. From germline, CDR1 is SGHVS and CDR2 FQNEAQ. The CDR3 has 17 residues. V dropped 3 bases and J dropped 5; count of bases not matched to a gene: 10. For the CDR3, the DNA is TGTGCCAGCAGCTTCCTACGGGACAGGGGGGCTGTAGATACGCAGTATTTT. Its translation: CASSFLRDRGAVDTQYF.

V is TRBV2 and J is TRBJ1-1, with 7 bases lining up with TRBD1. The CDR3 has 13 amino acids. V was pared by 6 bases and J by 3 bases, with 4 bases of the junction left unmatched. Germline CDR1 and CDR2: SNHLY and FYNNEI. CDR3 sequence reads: CASRTDRDTEAFF. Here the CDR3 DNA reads TGTGCCAGCAGAACCGACAGGGACACTGAAGCTTTCTTT.

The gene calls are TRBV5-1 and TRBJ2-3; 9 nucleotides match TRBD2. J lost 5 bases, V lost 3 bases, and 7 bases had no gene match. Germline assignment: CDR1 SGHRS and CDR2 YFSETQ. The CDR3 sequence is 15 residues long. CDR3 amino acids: CASSWGGGAQDTQYF. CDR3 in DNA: TGCGCCAGCAGCTGGGGCGGGGGGGCCCAAGATACGCAGTATTTT.

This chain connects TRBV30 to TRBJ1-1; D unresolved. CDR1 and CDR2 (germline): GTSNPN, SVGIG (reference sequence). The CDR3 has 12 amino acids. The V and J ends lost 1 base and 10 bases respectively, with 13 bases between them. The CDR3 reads CAWSEYSLRAFF. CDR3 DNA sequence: TGTGCCTGGAGTGAGTATTCCTTGAGAGCTTTCTTT.